These T cell receptor beta chains were read from a single sample in a study of T cell responses to AZD1222 COVID-19 vaccine. Repertoires were generated with immunoSEQ multiplex PCR, while TCRdb's copy carries only in-frame clones and drops some. The table records just over 80,000 clones, 70% to 90% of them present only once. Sequences were derived from peripheral blood, sampled on day 0 of AZD1222 vaccination. These receptors were obtained from an adult in good health. Each CDR3 is given with its conserved first and last residue. The D gene is left open where the match is weak. For some rows the clone size is stated as once, few or many, or as a class when expanded; others skip it.

d_gene | abundance | j_gene | v_gene | CDR3aa | CDR3nt
NA | NA | TRBJ1-1 | TRBV27 | CASSLAGRNEAFF | TGTGCCAGCAGTTTGGCGGGGAGGAATGAAGCTTTCTTT
NA | NA | TRBJ1-1 | TRBV19 | CASSPWTDEAFF | TGTGCCAGTAGTCCCTGGACAGATGAAGCTTTCTTT
NA | NA | TRBJ2-2 | TRBV30 | CAWSVLLATGELFF | TGTGCCTGGAGTGTACTCCTTGCTACCGGGGAGCTGTTTTTT
NA | NA | TRBJ2-7 | TRBV3-1/TRBV3-2 | CASSQDLIRSSYEQYF | TGTGCCAGCAGCCAAGACTTGATCAGAAGCTCCTACGAGCAGTACTTC
NA | NA | TRBJ1-2 | TRBV25-1 | CASSEVGGGYTF | TGTGCCAGCAGTGAAGTTGGTGGTGGCTACACCTTC
NA | NA | TRBJ2-3 | TRBV7-2 | CASSGQGTDTQYF | TGTGCCAGCAGCGGTCAGGGCACAGATACGCAGTATTTT
NA | NA | TRBJ1-5 | TRBV6-5 | CASMPGGSNQPQHF | TGTGCCAGCATGCCCGGGGGAAGCAATCAGCCCCAGCATTTT
TRBD2 | NA | TRBJ2-1 | TRBV14 | CASSQFGRGGDNEQFF | TGTGCCAGCAGCCAATTTGGACGGGGGGGCGACAATGAGCAGTTCTTC
TRBD1 | NA | TRBJ2-2 | TRBV11-2 | CASSVQGAGGELFF | TGTGCCAGCAGCGTACAGGGGGCCGGCGGGGAGCTGTTTTTT
NA | NA | TRBJ1-4 | TRBV11-3 | CASSERSGEKLFF | TGTGCCAGCAGCGAACGATCGGGTGAAAAACTGTTTTTT
NA | NA | TRBJ2-7 | TRBV6-5 | CASSPDRRGAVKQYF | TGTGCCAGCAGTCCTGACCGCAGGGGAGCCGTCAAGCAGTACTTC
NA | NA | TRBJ2-3 | TRBV5-1 | CASSRGPTRTDTQYF | TGCGCCAGCAGCCGGGGGCCCACGCGCACAGATACGCAGTATTTT
NA | NA | TRBJ1-6 | TRBV6-1 | CASSEANGYNSPLHF | TGTGCCAGCAGTGAAGCGAATGGCTATAATTCACCCCTCCACTTT
NA | NA | TRBJ1-5 | TRBV2 | CASSGRRVRDQPQHF | TGTGCCAGCAGTGGGCGCAGGGTAAGGGATCAGCCCCAGCATTTT
NA | NA | TRBJ1-2 | TRBV3-1/TRBV3-2 | CASSPQGAGVSGGYTF | TGTGCCAGCAGCCCCCAAGGGGCAGGGGTTTCAGGGGGCTACACCTTC
NA | NA | TRBJ2-7 | TRBV5-1 | CASSLGRTYEQYF | TGCGCCAGCAGCTTGGGCAGGACCTACGAGCAGTACTTC
NA | once | TRBJ2-3 | TRBV7-8 | CASSLEGGGTDTQYF | TGTGCCAGCAGCTTAGAGGGGGGGGGCACAGATACGCAGTATTTT
NA | NA | TRBJ2-7 | TRBV5-6 | CASSLKSTGPLGQYF | TGTGCCAGCAGCTTGAAAAGCACAGGTCCCCTCGGGCAGTACTTC
NA | NA | TRBJ2-1 | TRBV9 | CASSVAVVADFYNEQFF | TGTGCCAGCAGCGTAGCGGTGGTGGCGGATTTCTACAATGAGCAGTTCTTC
NA | NA | TRBJ2-5 | TRBV14 | CASSQDRGVQETQYF | TGTGCCAGCAGCCAAGATAGGGGGGTCCAAGAGACCCAGTACTTC
NA | NA | TRBJ2-1 | TRBV6-6 | CASSPRDEQFF | TGTGCCAGCAGTCCCCGGGATGAGCAGTTCTTC
TRBD1 | NA | TRBJ1-2 | TRBV6-5 | CASRDQGAGHGYTF | TGTGCCAGCAGGGATCAGGGGGCGGGTCATGGCTACACCTTC
NA | NA | TRBJ1-2 | TRBV6-2/TRBV6-3 | CASSYDLYGYTF | TGTGCCAGCAGTTACGATCTCTATGGCTACACCTTC
TRBD1 | NA | TRBJ1-5 | TRBV2 | CAGPRQGNQPQHF | TGTGCCGGCCCGAGACAGGGTAATCAGCCCCAGCATTTT
TRBD1 | NA | TRBJ1-5 | TRBV18 | CASSPGTGGWQPQHF | TGTGCCAGCTCACCTGGGACAGGGGGCTGGCAGCCCCAGCATTTT
NA | NA | TRBJ2-7 | TRBV27 | CASSHAGFEQYF | TGTGCCAGCAGTCACGCCGGTTTTGAGCAGTACTTC
NA | NA | TRBJ2-7 | TRBV29-1 | CSVGIASYEQYF | TGCAGCGTAGGGATAGCCTCCTACGAGCAGTACTTC
NA | NA | TRBJ2-2 | TRBV6-5 | CASSLTGYTGELFF | TGTGCCAGCAGTCTAACCGGATACACCGGGGAGCTGTTTTTT
NA | NA | TRBJ1-2 | TRBV30 | CAWSAGERYGYTF | TGTGCCTGGAGTGCAGGAGAACGCTATGGCTACACCTTC
NA | once | TRBJ2-7 | TRBV4-3 | CASSQGRGSYEQYF | TGCGCCAGCAGCCAAGGGAGGGGGTCCTACGAGCAGTACTTC
NA | NA | TRBJ1-5 | TRBV6-2/TRBV6-3 | CASSFGNQPQHF | TGTGCCAGCAGTTTCGGGAATCAGCCCCAGCATTTT
NA | once | TRBJ2-7 | TRBV7-9 | CASSSGPASMYF | TGTGCCAGCAGCTCCGGACCCGCCAGCATGTACTTC
TRBD1 | NA | TRBJ1-5 | TRBV28 | CASSPHTGGVQPQHF | TGTGCCAGCAGTCCTCACACAGGGGGAGTTCAGCCCCAGCATTTT
NA | NA | TRBJ1-3 | TRBV9 | CASSTQARSGNTIYF | TGTGCCAGCAGCACCCAGGCACGCTCTGGAAACACCATATATTTT
TRBD1 | NA | TRBJ2-7 | TRBV19 | CASSIGQGAYEQYF | TGTGCCAGTAGTATCGGACAGGGGGCCTACGAGCAGTACTTC
TRBD1 | NA | TRBJ1-2 | TRBV19 | CASSIYPGQVWYGYTF | TGTGCCAGTAGTATATACCCGGGACAGGTTTGGTATGGCTACACCTTC
NA | NA | TRBJ1-5 | TRBV3-1/TRBV3-2 | CASSQGGNQPQHF | TGTGCCAGCAGCCAGGGAGGAAATCAGCCCCAGCATTTT
NA | NA | TRBJ2-4 | TRBV7-9 | CASSYQGPGDIQYF | TGTGCCAGCAGCTATCAGGGGCCAGGGGACATTCAGTACTTC
NA | NA | TRBJ1-2 | TRBV29-1 | CSVEQNARIRDGYTF | TGCAGCGTTGAACAAAACGCCCGGATAAGGGATGGCTACACCTTC
TRBD1 | NA | TRBJ2-3 | TRBV6-2/TRBV6-3 | CASSSRTGIDTQYF | TGTGCCAGCAGTTCTCGGACAGGGATAGATACGCAGTATTTT
NA | NA | TRBJ1-1 | TRBV5-4 | CASSLDQSTEAFF | TGTGCCAGCAGCTTGGATCAGAGCACTGAAGCTTTCTTT
NA | NA | TRBJ1-5 | TRBV5-1 | CASSLGGGGQPQHF | TGCGCCAGCAGCTTGGGAGGGGGTGGACAGCCCCAGCATTTT
NA | NA | TRBJ1-1 | TRBV30 | CAWSVLGPSSTEAFF | TGTGCCTGGAGTGTATTGGGGCCCTCCAGCACTGAAGCTTTCTTT
NA | once | TRBJ1-6 | TRBV23-1 | CASTGVSPLHF | TGCGCCAGCACAGGGGTTTCACCCCTCCACTTT
NA | NA | TRBJ2-1 | TRBV27 | CASSSTSFYEQFF | TGTGCCAGCAGTTCGACTAGTTTTTATGAGCAGTTCTTC
NA | NA | TRBJ2-5 | TRBV28 | CASTPGQTQYF | TGTGCCAGCACTCCGGGACAGACCCAGTACTTC
TRBD2 | NA | TRBJ2-1 | TRBV13 | CASSPSLAGGPFGQFF | TGTGCCAGCAGCCCATCCCTAGCGGGGGGGCCTTTCGGGCAGTTCTTC
TRBD2 | NA | TRBJ2-1 | TRBV2 | CASRAGLAGAGDEQFF | TGTGCCAGCAGAGCCGGACTAGCGGGGGCCGGGGATGAGCAGTTCTTC
NA | once | TRBJ1-2 | TRBV14 | CASSLKRPEEVGYTF | TGTGCCAGCAGCCTAAAACGGCCGGAGGAGGTCGGCTACACCTTC
NA | once | TRBJ2-7 | TRBV18 | CASSPELYEQYF | TGTGCCAGCTCACCGGAACTCTACGAGCAGTACTTC
NA | NA | TRBJ2-3 | TRBV21-1 | CASSPRVKFPQGTTDTQYF | TGTGCCAGCAGCCCCCGGGTTAAATTTCCGCAGGGGACCACAGATACGCAGTATTTT
NA | NA | TRBJ2-2 | TRBV20-1 | CSASGGLQTGELFF | TGCAGTGCTAGTGGGGGCCTGCAAACCGGGGAGCTGTTTTTT
TRBD2 | NA | TRBJ2-5 | TRBV6-6 | CASSYYQRGQETQYF | TGTGCCAGCAGTTACTACCAGCGGGGCCAAGAGACCCAGTACTTC
TRBD1 | NA | TRBJ2-7 | TRBV5-5 | CASSIAPGGGYEQYF | TGTGCCAGCAGCATCGCACCAGGGGGCGGATACGAGCAGTACTTC
NA | NA | TRBJ2-2 | TRBV5-4 | CASGDASNTGELFF | TGTGCCAGCGGGGACGCTTCGAACACCGGGGAGCTGTTTTTT
TRBD1 | NA | TRBJ2-1 | TRBV7-6 | CASSYVGTPGQGIYNEQFF | TGTGCCAGCAGCTACGTTGGGACACCGGGACAGGGGATATACAATGAGCAGTTCTTC
NA | NA | TRBJ1-1 | TRBV27 | CASTYQGLRGTEAFF | TGTGCCAGCACTTACCAGGGGCTACGTGGCACTGAAGCTTTCTTT